Listed below are T cell receptor beta chains from one sample, sequenced in a study of early T cells in non-severe SARS-CoV-2 infection. One entry per CDR3 protein, called by TCRdb with MiXCR from the 5' RACE reads. Of tens of thousands of distinct CDR3 sequences listed, about an eighth are singletons. The sample comprised whole blood. The receptors were sampled from an adult who was a healthcare worker with PCR-confirmed SARS-CoV-2 infection or an uninfected control (not recorded which). Each CDR3 is given with its conserved first and last residue. D genes are given only for firm matches. Size values are once, few and many counts, or a class for expanded clones, and some rows have none.

j_call clone_size d_call v_call cdr3_nt cdr3_aa
TRBJ2-1 few - TRBV18 TGTGCCAGCTCACCCAGAACAGGCTCCTACAATGAGCAGTTCTTC CASSPRTGSYNEQFF
TRBJ2-7 many - TRBV7-9 TGTGCCAGCAGCTACGACAGGTACGAGCAGTACTTC CASSYDRYEQYF
TRBJ2-3 - - TRBV3-1 TGTGCCAGCAGCCAAGATCTTTTGCAGACGGTTACGCAGTATTTT CASSQDLLQTVTQYF
TRBJ2-1 many - TRBV20-1 TGCAGTGTATGGGGGGTCAATGAGCAGTTCTTC CSVWGVNEQFF
TRBJ1-1 many - TRBV12-3/TRBV12-4 TGTGCCAGCAGTCCCTGGGGGGGTACTGAAGCTTTCTTT CASSPWGGTEAFF
TRBJ2-2 many - TRBV24-1 TGTGCCACCAGTGATTTGAAGGGTAACACCGGGGAGCTGTTTTTT CATSDLKGNTGELFF
TRBJ1-5 many - TRBV7-2 TGTGCCAGCAGCCGAGGAGGGGGGGATCAGCCCCAGCATTTT CASSRGGGDQPQHF
TRBJ1-1 many - TRBV7-3 TGTGCCAGCAGGCAGGGTCGACTGAACACTGAAGCTTTCTTT CASRQGRLNTEAFF
TRBJ1-3 - - TRBV20-1 TGCAGTGCTTCCCCCCCAGGTTTTGGAAACACCATATATTTT CSASPPGFGNTIYF
TRBJ1-6 medium-sized TRBD1 TRBV5-5 TGTGCCAGCAGCCCCGGGACAGCTAAAAAGAATTCACCCCTCCACTTT CASSPGTAKKNSPLHF
TRBJ2-2 many - TRBV7-6 TGTGCCAGCAGCTTAACAGAGAGTGCCGGGGAGCTGTTTTTT CASSLTESAGELFF
TRBJ1-1 many - TRBV4-1 TGCGCCAGCAGCCAAGAACCCCAGGGGACTGAAGCTTTCTTT CASSQEPQGTEAFF
TRBJ2-7 many - TRBV5-6 TGTGCCAGCAGCCCGGGACAATATGACTACGAGCAGTACTTC CASSPGQYDYEQYF
TRBJ2-3 many - TRBV12-3/TRBV12-4 TGTGCCAGCAGTCCGGGACTCGGGGGCACAGATACGCAGTATTTT CASSPGLGGTDTQYF
TRBJ2-7 many - TRBV10-2 TGCGCCAGCAACTTGTACGAGACAACCTCCTACGAGCAGTACTTC CASNLYETTSYEQYF
TRBJ2-6 - - TRBV7-8 TGTGCCAGCAGCAGGGAGGCCTACGGGCCGTCTGGGGCCAACGTCCTGACTTTC CASSREAYGPSGANVLTF
TRBJ2-2 - - TRBV6-4 TGTGCCAGCAGCCGCCTCGGTCGTGCGCGGTTAAACACCGGGGAGCTGTTTTTT CASSRLGRARLNTGELFF
TRBJ2-7 - - TRBV29-1 TGCAGCGCACAGGGCGGGGAGCAGTACTTC CSAQGGEQYF
TRBJ2-5 - - TRBV25-1 TGTGCCAGCAGTCGGGACTTTGAGACCCAGTACTTC CASSRDFETQYF
TRBJ1-1 - - TRBV5-1 TGCGCCAGCAGCTTGGCAGGGTATAACACTGAAGCTTTCTTT CASSLAGYNTEAFF